This T cell receptor (beta chain) was recovered during a study of shared clonotypes between healthy human individuals. Bulk PBMC genomic DNA spanned ten immunoSEQ deep plates. The method was immunoSEQ multiplex PCR; TCRdb's version includes in-frame clones alone and lacks a portion of them. The sample records about 460,000 clones, approximately 71% being singletons. Study-wide findings and caveats: Only blood was sampled; tissue repertoires likely differ. Sequencing depth was predicted to influence how clonotypes are shared among donors. The donor pool, a small one, limited the genetic and exposure-history diversity represented.

Germline CDR1 reads KGHSH; CDR2 reads LQKENI. The V end lost 0 bases, the J end lost 4 bases, and 9 bases lay between the germline ends. The CDR3 sequence is 14 residues long. For this clone: Its antigen is currently unknown.

The chain recombines TRBV18 with TRBJ1-2; the D gene is possibly TRBD1 (6 bases). Sequencing used PBMCs. This receptor was obtained from a woman aged 40 to 49 in good health. Some clones in this sample may be carry-over from other donors' samples. CDR3 sequence: CASSPPGGGYGYTF. Written as DNA, the CDR3 is TGTGCCAGCTCACCACCAGGGGGGGGCTATGGCTACACCTTC.